This T cell receptor (beta chain) is from a study of CD4 T cells in relation to SARS-CoV-2 and coronaviruses. Study-wide background: TCR beta CDR3s were sequenced after 10-day antigen culture of PBMCs.

Whole-study findings and limits: Crossreactivity was assessed only for spike protein, not other viral proteins.

On this clone itself: What it binds is not known.

Unexposed donor CD4+ T cells date from about 2010-2018, before the COVID-19 pandemic. CD4+ T cells were isolated from the cells after 10 days of culture. Unexposed-donor CD4+ T cells were probed with SARS-CoV-2 S/N and four cold-coronavirus spikes, cells permitting. Fresh IL-2 medium replaced half the medium on days 3 and 7. Sequencing used immunoSEQ multiplex PCR; TCRdb keeps in-frame clones, though not all of them. The sample holds roughly 18,000 clones, roughly three quarters seen once. CDR1 and CDR2 (germline): SNHLY, FYNNEI. The CDR3 is made up of 15 amino acids. Trimming cost V 4 bases and J 2 bases, with 15 bases left between them.

The sequence came from a human donor in good health. This chain joins TRBV2 and TRBJ2-7, with D possibly called TRBD1 or TRBD2 (6 bases each). Sequenced input: CD4+ T cells from PBMCs, cultured in vitro. The CDR3 is CASSVRGTGAYEQYF. The CDR3 DNA is TGTGCCAGCAGTGTAAGGGGGACTGGAGCCTACGAGCAGTACTTC.